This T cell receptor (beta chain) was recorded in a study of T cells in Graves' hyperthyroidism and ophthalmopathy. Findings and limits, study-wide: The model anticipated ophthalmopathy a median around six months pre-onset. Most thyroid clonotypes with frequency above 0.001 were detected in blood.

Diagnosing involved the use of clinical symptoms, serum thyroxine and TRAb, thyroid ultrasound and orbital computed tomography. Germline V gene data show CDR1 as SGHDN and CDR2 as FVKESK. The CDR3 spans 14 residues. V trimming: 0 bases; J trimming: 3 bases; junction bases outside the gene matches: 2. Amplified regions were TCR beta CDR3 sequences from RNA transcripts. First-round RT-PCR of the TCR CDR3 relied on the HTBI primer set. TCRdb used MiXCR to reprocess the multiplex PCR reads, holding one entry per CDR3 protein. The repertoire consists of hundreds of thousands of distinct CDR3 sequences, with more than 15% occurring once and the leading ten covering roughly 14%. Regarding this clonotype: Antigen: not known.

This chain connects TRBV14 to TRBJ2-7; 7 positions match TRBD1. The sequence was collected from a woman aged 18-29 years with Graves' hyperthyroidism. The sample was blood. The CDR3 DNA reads TGTGCCAGCAGCCAAGAACAGGGGCTCTACGAGCAGTACTTC. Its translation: CASSQEQGLYEQYF.